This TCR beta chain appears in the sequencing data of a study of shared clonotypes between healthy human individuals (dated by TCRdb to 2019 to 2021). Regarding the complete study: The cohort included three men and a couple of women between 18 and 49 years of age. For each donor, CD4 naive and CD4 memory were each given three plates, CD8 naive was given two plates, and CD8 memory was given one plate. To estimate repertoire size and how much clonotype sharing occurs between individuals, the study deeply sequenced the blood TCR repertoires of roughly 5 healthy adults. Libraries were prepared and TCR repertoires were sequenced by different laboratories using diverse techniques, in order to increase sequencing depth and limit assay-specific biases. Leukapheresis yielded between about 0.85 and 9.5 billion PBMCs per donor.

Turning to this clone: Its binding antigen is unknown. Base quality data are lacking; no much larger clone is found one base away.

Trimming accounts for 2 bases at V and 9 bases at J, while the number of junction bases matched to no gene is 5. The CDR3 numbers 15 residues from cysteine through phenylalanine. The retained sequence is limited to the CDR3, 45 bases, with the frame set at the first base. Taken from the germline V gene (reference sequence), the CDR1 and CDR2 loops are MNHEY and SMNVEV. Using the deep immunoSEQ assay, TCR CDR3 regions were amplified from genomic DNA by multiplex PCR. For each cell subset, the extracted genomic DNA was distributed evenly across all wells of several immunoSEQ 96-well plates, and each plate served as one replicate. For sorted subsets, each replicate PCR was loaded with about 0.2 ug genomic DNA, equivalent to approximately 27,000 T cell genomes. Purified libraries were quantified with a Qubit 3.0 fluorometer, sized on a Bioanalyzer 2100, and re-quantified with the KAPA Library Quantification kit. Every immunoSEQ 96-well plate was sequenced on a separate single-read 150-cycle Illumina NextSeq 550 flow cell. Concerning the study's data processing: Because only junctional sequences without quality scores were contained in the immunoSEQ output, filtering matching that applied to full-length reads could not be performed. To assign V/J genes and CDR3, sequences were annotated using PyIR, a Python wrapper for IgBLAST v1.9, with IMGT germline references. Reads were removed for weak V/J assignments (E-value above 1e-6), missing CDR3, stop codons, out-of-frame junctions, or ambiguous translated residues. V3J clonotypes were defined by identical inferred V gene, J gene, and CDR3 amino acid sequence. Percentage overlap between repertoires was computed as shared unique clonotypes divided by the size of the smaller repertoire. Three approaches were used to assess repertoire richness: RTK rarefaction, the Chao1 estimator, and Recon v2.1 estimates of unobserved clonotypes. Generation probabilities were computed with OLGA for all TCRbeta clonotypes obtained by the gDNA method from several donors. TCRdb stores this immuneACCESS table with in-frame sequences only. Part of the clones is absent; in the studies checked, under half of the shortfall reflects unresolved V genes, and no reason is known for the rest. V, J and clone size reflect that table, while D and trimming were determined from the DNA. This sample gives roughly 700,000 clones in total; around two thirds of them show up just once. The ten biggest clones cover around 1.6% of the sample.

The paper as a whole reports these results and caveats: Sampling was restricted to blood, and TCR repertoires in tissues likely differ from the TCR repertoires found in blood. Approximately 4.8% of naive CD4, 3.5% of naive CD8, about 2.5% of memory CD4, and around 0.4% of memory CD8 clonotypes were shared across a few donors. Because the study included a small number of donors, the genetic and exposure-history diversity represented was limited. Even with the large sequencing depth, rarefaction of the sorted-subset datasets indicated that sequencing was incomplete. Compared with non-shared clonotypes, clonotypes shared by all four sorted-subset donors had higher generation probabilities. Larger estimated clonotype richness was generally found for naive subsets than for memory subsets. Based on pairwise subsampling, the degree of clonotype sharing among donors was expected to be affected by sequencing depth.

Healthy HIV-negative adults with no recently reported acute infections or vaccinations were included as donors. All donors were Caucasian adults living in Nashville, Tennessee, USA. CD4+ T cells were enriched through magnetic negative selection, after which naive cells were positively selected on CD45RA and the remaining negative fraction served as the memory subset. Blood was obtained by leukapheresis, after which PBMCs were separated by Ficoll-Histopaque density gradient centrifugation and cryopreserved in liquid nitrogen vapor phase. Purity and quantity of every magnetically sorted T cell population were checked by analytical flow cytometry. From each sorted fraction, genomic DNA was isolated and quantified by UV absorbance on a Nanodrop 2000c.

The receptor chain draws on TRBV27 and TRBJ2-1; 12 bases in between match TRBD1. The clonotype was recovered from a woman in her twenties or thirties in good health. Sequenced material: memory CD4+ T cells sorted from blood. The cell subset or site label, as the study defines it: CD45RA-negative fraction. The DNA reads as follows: TGTGCCAGCAGTTTACCGGGACAGGGGGCTCGTGAGCAGTTCTTC. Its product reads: CASSLPGQGAREQFF.